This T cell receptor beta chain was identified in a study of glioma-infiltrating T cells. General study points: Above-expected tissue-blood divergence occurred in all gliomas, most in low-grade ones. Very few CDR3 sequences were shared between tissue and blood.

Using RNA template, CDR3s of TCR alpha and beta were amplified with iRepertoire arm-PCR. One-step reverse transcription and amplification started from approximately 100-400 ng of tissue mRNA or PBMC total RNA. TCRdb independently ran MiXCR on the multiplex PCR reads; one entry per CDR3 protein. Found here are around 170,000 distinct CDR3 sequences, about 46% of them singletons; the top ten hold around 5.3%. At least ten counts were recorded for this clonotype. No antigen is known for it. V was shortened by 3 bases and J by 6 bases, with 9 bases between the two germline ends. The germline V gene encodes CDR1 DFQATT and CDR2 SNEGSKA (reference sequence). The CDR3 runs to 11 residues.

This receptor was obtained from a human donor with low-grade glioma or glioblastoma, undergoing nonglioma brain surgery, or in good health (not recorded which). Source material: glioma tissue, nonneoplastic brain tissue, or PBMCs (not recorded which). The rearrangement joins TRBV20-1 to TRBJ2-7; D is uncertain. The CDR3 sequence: CSASELPEQYF. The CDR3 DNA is TGCAGTGCTAGCGAGCTTCCCGAGCAGTACTTC.